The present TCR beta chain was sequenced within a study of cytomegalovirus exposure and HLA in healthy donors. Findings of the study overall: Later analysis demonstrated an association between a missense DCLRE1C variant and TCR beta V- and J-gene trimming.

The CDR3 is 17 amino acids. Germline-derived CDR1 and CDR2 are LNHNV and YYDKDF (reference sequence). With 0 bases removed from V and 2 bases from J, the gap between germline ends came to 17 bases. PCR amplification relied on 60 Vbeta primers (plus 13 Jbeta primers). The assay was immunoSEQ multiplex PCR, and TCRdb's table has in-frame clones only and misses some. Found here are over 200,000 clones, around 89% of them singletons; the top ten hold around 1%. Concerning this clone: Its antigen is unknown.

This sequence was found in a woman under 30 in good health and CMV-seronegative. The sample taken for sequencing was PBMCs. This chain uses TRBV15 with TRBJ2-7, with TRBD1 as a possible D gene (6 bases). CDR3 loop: CATSRDQGFGPTYEQYF. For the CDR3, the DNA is TGTGCCACCAGCAGAGATCAGGGGTTCGGCCCCACCTACGAGCAGTACTTC. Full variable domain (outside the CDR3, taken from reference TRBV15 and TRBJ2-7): DAMVIQNPRYQVTQFGKPVTLSCSQTLNHNVMYWYQQKSSQAPKLLFHYYDKDFNNEADTPDNFQSRRPNTSFCFLDIRSPGLGDTAMYLCATSRDQGFGPTYEQYFGPGTRLTVT.